Reported below is one T cell receptor (beta chain). TCRdb keeps only in-frame clones here, not all; method: immunoSEQ multiplex PCR. The table includes some 41,000 clones, about 92% detected once. These data originate in a study of T cell changes during pregnancy in multiple sclerosis. This clonotype was sampled from a female donor with multiple sclerosis, enrolled in a pregnancy study. This material consisted of CD8+ T cells from peripheral blood mononuclear cells, taken in the first trimester of pregnancy.

CDR3 sequence: CASSYGGTGTYEQYF. CDR3 coding DNA: TGTGCCAGCAGTTACGGCGGGACAGGGACCTACGAGCAGTACTTC. J is TRBJ2-7 and V is TRBV6-5, with 9 bases lining up with TRBD1. V gave up 2 bases and J gave up 2 bases; unmatched junction bases: 4. From germline, CDR1 is MNHEY and CDR2 SVGAGI. CDR3 size: 15 residues.